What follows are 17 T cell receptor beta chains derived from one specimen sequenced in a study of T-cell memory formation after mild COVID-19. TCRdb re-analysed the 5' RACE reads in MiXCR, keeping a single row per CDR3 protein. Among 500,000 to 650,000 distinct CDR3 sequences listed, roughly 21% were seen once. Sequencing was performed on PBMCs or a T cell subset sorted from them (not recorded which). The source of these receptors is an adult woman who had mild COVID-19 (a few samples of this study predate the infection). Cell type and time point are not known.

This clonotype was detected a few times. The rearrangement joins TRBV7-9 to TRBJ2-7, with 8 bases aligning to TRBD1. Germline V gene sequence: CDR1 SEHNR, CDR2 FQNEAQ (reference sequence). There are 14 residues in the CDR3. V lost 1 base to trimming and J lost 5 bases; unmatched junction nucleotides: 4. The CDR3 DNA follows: TGTGCCAGCAGCTTAGTTTCCAGGGGGCACGAGCAGTACTTC. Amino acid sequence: CASSLVSRGHEQYF.

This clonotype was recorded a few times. The CDR3: CASSLAWRGSYNEQFF. DNA for the CDR3: TGTGCCAGCAGCTTAGCGTGGAGGGGCTCCTACAATGAGCAGTTCTTC. The genes are TRBV7-2 and TRBJ2-1; perhaps TRBD2 as D (6 bases). The CDR3 length is 16 residues. Germline V gene lookup returns CDR1 SGHTA and CDR2 FQGNSA. The V gene lost 0 bases and the J gene lost 0 bases, with 9 bases spanning the gap.

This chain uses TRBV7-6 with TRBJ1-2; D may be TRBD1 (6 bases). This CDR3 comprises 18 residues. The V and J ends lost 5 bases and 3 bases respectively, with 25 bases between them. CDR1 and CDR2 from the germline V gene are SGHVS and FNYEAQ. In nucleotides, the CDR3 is TGTGCCAGCAGCCCGAGGGGGAATGGCCCAGTAGGGGACTATGGCTACACCTTC. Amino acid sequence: CASSPRGNGPVGDYGYTF.

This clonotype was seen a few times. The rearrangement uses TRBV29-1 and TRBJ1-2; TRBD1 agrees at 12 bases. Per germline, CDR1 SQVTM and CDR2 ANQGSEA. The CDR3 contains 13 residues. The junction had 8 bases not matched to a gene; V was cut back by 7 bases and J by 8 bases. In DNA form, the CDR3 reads TGCAGCGATCTGGGACAGGGGGCACGAGGCTACACCTTC. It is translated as CSDLGQGARGYTF.

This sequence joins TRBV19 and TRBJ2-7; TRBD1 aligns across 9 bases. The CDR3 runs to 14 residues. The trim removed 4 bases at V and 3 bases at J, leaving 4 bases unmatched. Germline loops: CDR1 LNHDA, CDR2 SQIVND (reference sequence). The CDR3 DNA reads TGTGCCAGTAGTAGAAACAGGGGGCACTACGAGCAGTACTTC. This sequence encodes CASSRNRGHYEQYF.

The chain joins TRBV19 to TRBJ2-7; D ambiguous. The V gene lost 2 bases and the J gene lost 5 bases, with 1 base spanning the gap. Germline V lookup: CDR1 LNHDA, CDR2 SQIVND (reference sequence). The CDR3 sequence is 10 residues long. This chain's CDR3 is CASSIHEQYV. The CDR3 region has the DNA TGTGCCAGTAGTATACACGAGCAGTACGTC.

The DNA of the CDR3 is TGTGCCATCAGGACCACTGACCCGGAGACCCAGTACTTC. Translation gives CAIRTTDPETQYF. This chain uses TRBV10-3 with TRBJ2-5; D unclear. Germline V gives CDR1 ENHRY, CDR2 SYGVKD. Trimming took 6 bases from V and 5 from J, leaving 13 bases between them. The CDR3 has 13 amino acids.

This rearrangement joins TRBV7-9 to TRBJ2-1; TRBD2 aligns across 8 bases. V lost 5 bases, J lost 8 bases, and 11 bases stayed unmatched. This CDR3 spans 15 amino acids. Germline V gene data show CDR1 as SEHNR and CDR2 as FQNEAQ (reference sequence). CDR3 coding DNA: TGTGCCAGCAGCCTGTCAGCGGGAGCGGTAGATGAGCAGTTCTTC. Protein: CASSLSAGAVDEQFF.

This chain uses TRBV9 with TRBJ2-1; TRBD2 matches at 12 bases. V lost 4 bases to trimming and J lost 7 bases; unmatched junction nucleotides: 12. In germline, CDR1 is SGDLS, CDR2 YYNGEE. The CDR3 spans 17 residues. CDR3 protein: CASSPDQVLAGGNEQFF. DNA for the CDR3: TGTGCCAGCAGCCCTGATCAAGTTCTAGCGGGAGGGAATGAGCAGTTCTTC. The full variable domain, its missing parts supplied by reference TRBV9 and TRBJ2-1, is DSGVTQTPKHLITATGQRVTLRCSPRSGDLSVYWYQQSLDQGLQFLIQYYNGEERAKGNILERFSAQQFPDLHSELNLSSLELGDSALYFCASSPDQVLAGGNEQFFGPGTRLTVL.

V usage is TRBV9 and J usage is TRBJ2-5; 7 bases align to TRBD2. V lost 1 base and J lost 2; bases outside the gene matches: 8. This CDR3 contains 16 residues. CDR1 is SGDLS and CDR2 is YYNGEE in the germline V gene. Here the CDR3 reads CASSVSIGAGQETQYF. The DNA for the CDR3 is TGTGCCAGCAGCGTATCAATTGGAGCGGGGCAAGAGACCCAGTACTTC. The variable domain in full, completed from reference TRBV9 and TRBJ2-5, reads DSGVTQTPKHLITATGQRVTLRCSPRSGDLSVYWYQQSLDQGLQFLIQYYNGEERAKGNILERFSAQQFPDLHSELNLSSLELGDSALYFCASSVSIGAGQETQYFGPGTRLLVL.

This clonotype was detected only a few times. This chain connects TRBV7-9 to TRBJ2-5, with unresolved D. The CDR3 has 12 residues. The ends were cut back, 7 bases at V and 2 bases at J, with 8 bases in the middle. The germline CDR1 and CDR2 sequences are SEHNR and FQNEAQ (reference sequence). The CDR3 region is CASTDGQETQYF. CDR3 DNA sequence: TGTGCCAGCACGGACGGACAAGAGACCCAGTACTTC. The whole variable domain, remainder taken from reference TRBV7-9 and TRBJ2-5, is DTGVSQNPRHKITKRGQNVTFRCDPISEHNRLYWYRQTLGQGPEFLTYFQNEAQLEKSRLLSDRFSAERPKGSFSTLEIQRTEQGDSAMYLCASTDGQETQYFGPGTRLLVL.

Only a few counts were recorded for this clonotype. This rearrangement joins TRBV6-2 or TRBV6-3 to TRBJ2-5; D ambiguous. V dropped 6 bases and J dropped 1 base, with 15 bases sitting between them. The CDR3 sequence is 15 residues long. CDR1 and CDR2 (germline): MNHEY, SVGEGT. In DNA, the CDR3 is TGTGCCAGCAGACCCGGCGACGAGACCCAAGAGACCCAGTACTTC. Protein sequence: CASRPGDETQETQYF.

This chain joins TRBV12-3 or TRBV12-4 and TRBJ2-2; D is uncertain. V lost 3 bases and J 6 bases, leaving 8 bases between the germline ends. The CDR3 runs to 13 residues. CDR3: CASSLKRSGELFF. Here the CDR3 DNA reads TGTGCCAGCAGTTTGAAAAGATCCGGGGAGCTGTTTTTT.

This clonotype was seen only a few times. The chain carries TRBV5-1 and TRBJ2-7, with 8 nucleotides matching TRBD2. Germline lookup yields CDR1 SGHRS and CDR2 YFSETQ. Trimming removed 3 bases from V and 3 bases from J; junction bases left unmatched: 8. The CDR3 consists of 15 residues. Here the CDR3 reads CASSSYSGSNYEQYF. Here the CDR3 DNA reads TGCGCCAGCAGCTCATACAGCGGGAGTAACTACGAGCAGTACTTC.

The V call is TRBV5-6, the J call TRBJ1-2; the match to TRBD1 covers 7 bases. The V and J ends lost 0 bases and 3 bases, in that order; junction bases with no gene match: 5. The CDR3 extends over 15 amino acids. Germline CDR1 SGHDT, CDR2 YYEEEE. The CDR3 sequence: CASSLAGRGDYGYTF. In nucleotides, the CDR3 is TGTGCCAGCAGCTTGGCCGGCAGGGGGGACTATGGCTACACCTTC. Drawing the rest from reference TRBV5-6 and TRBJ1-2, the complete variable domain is DAGVTQSPTHLIKTRGQQVTLRCSPKSGHDTVSWYQQALGQGPQFIFQYYEEEERQRGNFPDRFSGHQFPNYSSELNVNALLLGDSALYLCASSLAGRGDYGYTFGSGTRLTVV.

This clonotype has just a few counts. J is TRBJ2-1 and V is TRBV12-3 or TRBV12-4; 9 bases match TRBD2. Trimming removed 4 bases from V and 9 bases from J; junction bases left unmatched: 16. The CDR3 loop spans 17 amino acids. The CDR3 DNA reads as TGTGCCAGCAGTTCCCTCCGGGGGACTAGCCTTAATCGTGAGCAGTTCTTC. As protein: CASSSLRGTSLNREQFF.

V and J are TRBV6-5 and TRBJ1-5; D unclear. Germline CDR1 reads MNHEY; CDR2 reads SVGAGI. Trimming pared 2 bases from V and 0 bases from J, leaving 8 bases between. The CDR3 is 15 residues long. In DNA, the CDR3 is TGTGCCAGCAGTTACGTCTCAGGTAGCAATCAGCCCCAGCATTTT. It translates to CASSYVSGSNQPQHF.